This T cell receptor beta chain was recovered during a study of graft-versus-host responses after intestinal transplantation (dated by TCRdb to about 2021). Background on the whole study: Recipients received multivisceral, liver-intestinal, or isolated intestinal transplants. Every recipient was given anti-thymocyte globulin induction, followed by roughly 3 years of maintenance tacrolimus and steroids. After intestinal transplantation, graft-versus-host and host-versus-graft alloreactive T cell clones in the graft, circulation and bone marrow were tracked using bulk TCR-beta CDR3 sequencing. To identify alloreactive clones, pre-transplant mixed lymphocyte reaction products were sequenced and compared with unstimulated pre-transplant donor and recipient T cells. A cohort of 20 to 25 intestinal transplant recipients, including one retransplant, was enrolled, and a few patients lacking pretransplant specimens were excluded. Donor T cell macrochimerism was defined as a peak of at least 4% donor T cells among recipient peripheral blood mononuclear cells. Rather than being sequenced by the commercial service, samples from a few later patients were sequenced in-house on an Illumina MiSeq and processed with MiXCR.

This specimen's time point label, interpreted: cells obtained before transplantation from donor or recipient. CD3+CD4+ and CD3+CD8+ populations were FACS-sorted from unstimulated pre-transplant donor and recipient cells taken from spleen or lymph nodes. Details on this clone: The specificity of this receptor is unknown. No base quality information exists; no much larger clone differs at one position.

The library relied on the immunoSEQ multiplex PCR assay. In most patients, genomic DNA was isolated using the Qiagen DNeasy Blood and Tissue Kit and sent frozen to Adaptive Biotechnologies for TCR sequencing. For most patients, genomic DNA was subjected to high-throughput TCR-beta CDR3 sequencing by Adaptive Biotechnologies. The authors' pipeline ran thus. TCR sequencing data for around 19 patients were retrieved from Adaptive's ImmunoSEQ software; a few other patients were processed with MiXCR and VDJtools. To correct CD4 versus CD8 sorting errors, any sequence found in both subsets at a frequency ratio below 5:1 was removed. Because the origin of CDR3 nucleotide sequences shared between donor and recipient could not be assigned, those sequences were removed. Alloreactive clones required at least 2-fold expansion over unstimulated cells and minimum CFSE-low frequency of 0.002% (template counts) or 0.001% (read counts). Clones detected in sequenced pre-transplant spleen, lymph node, or MLR CFSE-low populations of the donor or recipient were defined as mappable. The cumulative frequency of alloreactive clones was calculated as a percentage of all sequences, weighted by copy number. TCRdb re-hosts the immuneACCESS table, in-frame sequences only. Its copies lack some clones; in the studies checked, an unresolved V gene accounts for under half of them, and the cause for the rest is not known. The D gene and trimming were derived from the DNA, and the V and J assignments and clone size from that table. The sample table holds tens of thousands of clones, of which around 90% were seen once. The biggest ten clones account for 0.11% of the sample.

Trimming takes 0 bases from V and 9 bases from J, and the germline ends sit 7 bases apart. The CDR3, from cysteine to phenylalanine, totals 12 residues. The kept DNA is CDR3 alone, 36 bases in frame from the first base. The germline V gene gives CDR1 as SGDLS and CDR2 as YYNGEE. Study-level results and caveats: Peak levels of circulating GvH clones were associated with declines in HvG clones early after transplant. GvH clones turned up in recipient bone marrow, with some appearing earlier in ileal mucosa or blood, a pattern consistent with an intestinal mucosal origin. Patients with donor T cell macrochimerism had high GvH to HvG T cell clonal ratios in their allografts. The relatively low number and heterogeneity of intestinal transplant patients limited the conclusions.

Sequences were derived from unstimulated CD4+ T cells sorted from spleen or lymph node cells, sampled before intestinal transplant. The receptor comes from a human donor who received an intestinal transplant. The chain employs TRBV9 and TRBJ2-1; the D gene assignment is ambiguous. The CDR3 region has the sequence CASSVVFGEQFF. Here is the DNA: TGTGCCAGCAGCGTAGTTTTCGGTGAGCAGTTCTTC.